Each of the 25 T cell receptor beta chains below was sequenced from the same sample in a study of graft-versus-host responses after intestinal transplantation. For these TCRs, the target antigens are not known. This table comes from immunoSEQ multiplex PCR, and its TCRdb copy is limited to in-frame clones, with some not included. The sample consists of about 90,000 clones, around nine tenths of them appearing once. The sample was unstimulated CD4+ T cells sorted from spleen or lymph node cells, taken before intestinal transplant. The receptor source for this set is a human donor who received an intestinal transplant.

The rearrangement joins TRBV7-4 to TRBJ1-5; D uncertain. The V end was cut by 5 bases, the J end by 2 bases, with 10 bases between. CDR1 and CDR2 (germline): SGHVT, SQSDAQ. The CDR3 is 14 residues long. CDR3 DNA: TGTGCCAGCAGCCCGCGGGGAGGCAATCAGCCCCAGCATTTT. This encodes CASSPRGGNQPQHF.

The rearrangement joins TRBV29-1 to TRBJ1-2, with D perhaps TRBD1 (5 bases). The CDR3 is 14 amino acids. In germline, CDR1 is SQVTM, CDR2 ANQGSEA. Trimming cost V 4 bases and J 6 bases, with 18 bases left between them. CDR3 bases: TGCAGCGTTGGGGAACCGGGACGATTTAATGGCTACACCTTC. It is translated as CSVGEPGRFNGYTF. The variable domain in full, completed from reference TRBV29-1 and TRBJ1-2, reads SAVISQKPSRDICQRGTSLTIQCQVDSQVTMMFWYRQQPGQSLTLIATANQGSEATYESGFVIDKFPISRPNLTFSTLTVSNMSPEDSSIYLCSVGEPGRFNGYTFGSGTRLTVV.

The V and J genes are TRBV11-2 and TRBJ2-1; D gene unclear. With 7 bases removed from V and 8 bases from J, the gap between germline ends came to 21 bases. Germline V gene lookup returns CDR1 SGHAT and CDR2 FQNNGV. The CDR3 consists of 15 residues. The CDR3 region has the DNA TGTGCCAGCACCGTCGCGGCTACATGGGCTCATGAGCAGTTCTTC. This sequence encodes CASTVAATWAHEQFF. The variable domain in full, completed from reference TRBV11-2 and TRBJ2-1, reads EAGVAQSPRYKIIEKRQSVAFWCNPISGHATLYWYQQILGQGPKLLIQFQNNGVVDDSQLPKDRFSAERLKGVDSTLKIQPAKLEDSAVYLCASTVAATWAHEQFFGPGTRLTVL.

This clone was counted a few times. This chain connects TRBV19 to TRBJ2-7; TRBD1 is a possible D gene (5 bases). The germline V gene has CDR1 LNHDA and CDR2 SQIVND (reference sequence). The CDR3 is 12 amino acids. V shed 5 bases and J shed 3 bases, with 8 bases lying between them. The CDR3 here is CASSSQGYEQYF. The CDR3 region has the DNA TGTGCCAGTAGTTCTCAGGGCTACGAGCAGTACTTC.

This rearrangement joins TRBV5-1 to TRBJ1-1; tentatively, D is TRBD1 (5 bases). Germline loops: CDR1 SGHRS, CDR2 YFSETQ. The CDR3 runs to 17 residues. The V gene lost 2 bases and the J gene lost 0 bases, with 17 bases spanning the gap. CDR3 bases: TGCGCCAGCAGCTTTCTTTCCGGGGCCACAGTGAACACTGAAGCTTTCTTT. Residues: CASSFLSGATVNTEAFF.

This rearrangement joins TRBV20-1 to TRBJ1-2; D not resolved. V was clipped by 4 bases and J by 3 bases, with 6 bases between them. Germline CDR1 and CDR2: DFQATT and SNEGSKA (reference sequence). The CDR3 contains 11 residues. The CDR3 protein is CSAIGDYGYTF. The CDR3 region has the DNA TGCAGTGCTATCGGGGACTATGGCTACACCTTC.

The V call is TRBV5-6, the J call TRBJ2-1, with D possibly being TRBD2 (5 bases). Germline V lookup: CDR1 SGHDT, CDR2 YYEEEE. This CDR3 contains 13 residues. The germline V and J ends were trimmed by 2 bases and 8 bases, with 11 bases remaining between them. The CDR3 DNA reads TGTGCCAGCAGCTTCGGGATATTCGATGAGCAGTTCTTC. Translating gives CASSFGIFDEQFF.

The chain links TRBV27 to TRBJ2-1, with D perhaps matching TRBD1 (6 bases). CDR3 size: 15 residues. V lost 2 bases and J 6 bases, leaving 14 bases between the germline ends. Per the germline V gene, CDR1 is MNHEY and CDR2 is SMNVEV (reference sequence). The CDR3, as DNA: TGTGCCAGCAGTTTAAAGGGGGTGAGGTTCAATGAGCAGTTCTTC. It encodes CASSLKGVRFNEQFF.

The gene calls are TRBV4-2 and TRBJ1-1, with 8 bases matching TRBD1. CDR3 length equals 15 residues. Per germline, CDR1 LGHNA and CDR2 YNFKEQ. With 4 bases clipped from V and 4 bases from J, the junction kept 8 bases outside the gene matches. The CDR3 region has the DNA TGTGCCAGCAGCCGACCCAGGGGGCGAGGCACTGAAGCTTTCTTT. This encodes CASSRPRGRGTEAFF.

The J gene is TRBJ2-1, the V gene TRBV7-3, with D maybe TRBD1 (6 bases). Germline loops: CDR1 SGHTA, CDR2 FQGTGA. The CDR3 is 13 residues long. V was trimmed by 5 bases and J by 5 bases, leaving 10 bases between them. The CDR3 region is CASSTRGDNEQFF. The CDR3 bases are TGTGCCAGCAGCACCAGGGGAGACAATGAGCAGTTCTTC.

CDR3 sequence (DNA): TGTGCCAGCTCACCTCCGGGACAGCAAGAAACTAATGAAAAACTGTTTTTT. Translation: CASSPPGQQETNEKLFF. The V gene is TRBV18, the J gene TRBJ1-4; TRBD1 matches 7 bases. Trimming removed 3 bases from V and 1 base from J; junction bases left unmatched: 8. The CDR3 runs 17 residues. The germline V gene encodes CDR1 KGHSH and CDR2 LQKENI. Together with reference TRBV18 and TRBJ1-4, the CDR3 gives the full variable domain: NAGVMQNPRHLVRRRGQEARLRCSPMKGHSHVYWYRQLPEEGLKFMVYLQKENIIDESGMPKERFSAEFPKEGPSILRIQQVVRGDSAAYFCASSPPGQQETNEKLFFGSGTQLSVL.

The V call is TRBV10-2, the J call TRBJ2-7, with D possibly being TRBD2 (5 bases). The CDR3 has 14 amino acids. CDR1 and CDR2 (germline): WSHSY, SAAADI. The V end was cut by 3 bases, the J end by 0 bases, with 9 bases between. The CDR3 DNA is TGCGCCAGCAGTGAATTAGCGCGCTCCTACGAGCAGTACTTC. It translates to CASSELARSYEQYF.

The chain employs TRBV7-9 and TRBJ1-1; D call uncertain. This CDR3 region has 13 residues. Looked up from germline, CDR1 is SEHNR and CDR2 is FQNEAQ (reference sequence). V lost 11 bases and J lost 0, with 13 bases in between. The CDR3 sequence is CAGLDPMNTEAFF. CDR3 bases: TGTGCCGGACTCGATCCCATGAACACTGAAGCTTTCTTT.

The chain has TRBV7-9 and TRBJ2-7; 9 nucleotides line up with TRBD1. The CDR3 covers 14 residues. The V segment lost 10 bases and the J segment 3 bases; nucleotides outside the gene matches: 10. Germline CDR1 and CDR2: SEHNR and FQNEAQ (reference sequence). For the CDR3, the DNA is TGTGCCATTGAGGCCGGGACAGGGAACTACGAGCAGTACTTC. This codes for CAIEAGTGNYEQYF.

The rearrangement uses TRBV11-2 and TRBJ2-1; D tentatively reads TRBD1 or TRBD2 (6 bases each). CDR1 and CDR2 from the germline V gene are SGHAT and FQNNGV. V was shortened by 1 base and J by 4 bases, with 17 bases between the two germline ends. This CDR3 has 17 amino acids. The CDR3 DNA sequence: TGTGCCAGCAGCTTAGGGGGGGCGGCGGAGGCTTACAATGAGCAGTTCTTC. Its translation is CASSLGGAAEAYNEQFF.

The chain carries TRBV6-5 and TRBJ2-7; 12 nucleotides match TRBD2. The germline V gene encodes CDR1 MNHEY and CDR2 SVGAGI. After removal of 5 bases from V and 11 bases from J, the junction contained 10 bases not matched to a gene. CDR3 length: 14 amino acids. The CDR3 reads CASSRTSGDSQEYF. The CDR3 DNA reads TGTGCCAGCAGTCGGACTAGCGGGGACTCTCAGGAGTACTTC.

The V gene is TRBV28, the J gene TRBJ1-1; 9 nucleotides line up with TRBD1. The CDR3 loop spans 15 amino acids. J lost 7 bases, V lost 5 bases, and 11 bases had no gene match. Germline values: CDR1 MDHEN, CDR2 SYDVKM. CDR3 DNA: TGTGCCAGCAGTCCAGCCGGGACAGGGCCCCTTGAAGCTTTCTTT. This encodes CASSPAGTGPLEAFF. Variable domain in full (rest from reference TRBV28 and TRBJ1-1): DVKVTQSSRYLVKRTGEKVFLECVQDMDHENMFWYRQDPGLGLRLIYFSYDVKMKEKGDIPEGYSVSREKKERFSLILESASTNQTSMYLCASSPAGTGPLEAFFGQGTRLTVV.

The chain carries TRBV5-4 and TRBJ2-7; D is possibly TRBD1 (5 bases). The V end lost 4 bases, the J end lost 3 bases, and 14 bases lay between the germline ends. Germline values: CDR1 SGHNT, CDR2 YYREEE (reference sequence). CDR3 length: 14 residues. CDR3 region: CASSLGVKNYEQYF. CDR3 sequence (DNA): TGTGCCAGCAGCCTAGGGGTGAAAAACTACGAGCAGTACTTC.

In DNA form, the CDR3 reads TGTGCCAGCAGCTTAGACAGGGGCAAGACCCAGTACTTC. It specifies CASSLDRGKTQYF. This chain connects TRBV7-7 to TRBJ2-5; 7 bases line up with TRBD1. Germline trimming cut 1 base from V and 6 bases from J; bases unmatched to any gene: 2. This CDR3 region has 13 residues. CDR1 and CDR2 from the germline V gene are SSHAT and FNYEAQ (reference sequence).

The chain couples TRBV7-6 to TRBJ2-1; TRBD2 agrees at 9 bases. Unmatched junction bases numbered 18, after V lost 4 bases and J lost 8 bases. The CDR3 extends over 18 amino acids. The V gene's germline CDR1 is SGHVS and CDR2 FNYEAQ. CDR3 amino acids: CASSSPSRTSDRGDEQFF. The CDR3 region has the DNA TGTGCCAGCAGCTCACCCTCAAGGACTAGCGATAGAGGCGATGAGCAGTTCTTC.

The chain recombines TRBV19 with TRBJ2-3, with 7 bases that match TRBD1. Trimming cost V 4 bases and J 3 bases; bases outside gene matches: 13. The CDR3 has 17 residues. In germline, CDR1 is LNHDA, CDR2 SQIVND (reference sequence). The CDR3: CASSRSNRGTGTDTQYF. The CDR3 DNA reads as TGTGCCAGTAGTAGGTCTAACAGGGGAACGGGAACAGATACGCAGTATTTT.

The chain couples TRBV30 to TRBJ2-7; D might be TRBD2 (5 bases). V was shortened by 4 bases and J by 3 bases, with 19 bases between the two germline ends. Germline V gene sequence: CDR1 GTSNPN, CDR2 SVGIG (reference sequence). The CDR3 runs to 15 residues. As DNA, the CDR3 is TGTGCCTGGACCGAAGCGGTAGCGCAATTCTACGAGCAGTACTTC. Translation gives CAWTEAVAQFYEQYF.

This rearrangement joins TRBV6-5 to TRBJ1-3; D is unresolved. The V and J ends lost 5 bases and 8 bases respectively, with 13 bases between them. The CDR3 is made up of 13 amino acids. The V gene's germline CDR1 is MNHEY and CDR2 SVGAGI. CDR3 nucleotide sequence: TGTGCCAGCAGTGAAGGGAGGCGGGACACCATATATTTT. It yields the protein CASSEGRRDTIYF.

The gene calls are TRBV5-4 and TRBJ1-3; perhaps TRBD1 as D (5 bases). Trimming took 4 bases from V and 5 from J, leaving 10 bases between them. This CDR3 has 13 residues. Germline CDR1 reads SGHNT; CDR2 reads YYREEE (reference sequence). DNA for the CDR3: TGTGCCAGCAGCCTGGGGGTCAGAAACACCATATATTTT. Translation gives CASSLGVRNTIYF. Variable domain in full (rest from reference TRBV5-4 and TRBJ1-3): ETGVTQSPTHLIKTRGQQVTLRCSSQSGHNTVSWYQQALGQGPQFIFQYYREEENGRGNFPPRFSGLQFPNYSSELNVNALELDDSALYLCASSLGVRNTIYFGEGSWLTVV.

CDR3 DNA sequence: TGTGCCAGCAGCTTAGTCAGGGGCTCTAATGGCTACACCTTC. Protein sequence: CASSLVRGSNGYTF. The J gene is TRBJ1-2, the V gene TRBV5-5; D perhaps matches TRBD1 (6 bases). The CDR3 is made up of 14 amino acids. Looked up from germline, CDR1 is SGHKS and CDR2 is YYEKEE (reference sequence). V dropped 2 bases and J dropped 6 bases, with 14 bases sitting between them.